The entry that follows covers one TCR beta chain sequence. Its antigen is as yet unknown. CEF-cultured naive and memory CD4+ T cell DNA got survey-level sequencing. The data were produced by immunoSEQ multiplex PCR, yet TCRdb's version contains in-frame clones alone and is incomplete. The sample contains 30,000 to 40,000 clones, around four fifths of which appear only once. Germline V gene data show CDR1 as ENHRY and CDR2 as SYGVKD. The junction had 7 bases not matched to a gene; V was cut back by 10 bases and J by 6 bases. The CDR3 runs 14 residues. This sample was taken from a study of CD4 T cells in relation to SARS-CoV-2 and coronaviruses. Study context: After 10 days of antigen culture, PBMC TCR beta CDR3s were sequenced.

The source material was memory CD4+ T cells from PBMCs, cultured in vitro. The chain combines TRBV10-3 with TRBJ2-5, with 14 positions matching TRBD2. The sequence was collected from an adult with COVID-19. Here the CDR3 reads CATGLAGVGKTQYF. DNA for the CDR3: TGTGCCACGGGACTAGCGGGAGTTGGAAAGACCCAGTACTTC.